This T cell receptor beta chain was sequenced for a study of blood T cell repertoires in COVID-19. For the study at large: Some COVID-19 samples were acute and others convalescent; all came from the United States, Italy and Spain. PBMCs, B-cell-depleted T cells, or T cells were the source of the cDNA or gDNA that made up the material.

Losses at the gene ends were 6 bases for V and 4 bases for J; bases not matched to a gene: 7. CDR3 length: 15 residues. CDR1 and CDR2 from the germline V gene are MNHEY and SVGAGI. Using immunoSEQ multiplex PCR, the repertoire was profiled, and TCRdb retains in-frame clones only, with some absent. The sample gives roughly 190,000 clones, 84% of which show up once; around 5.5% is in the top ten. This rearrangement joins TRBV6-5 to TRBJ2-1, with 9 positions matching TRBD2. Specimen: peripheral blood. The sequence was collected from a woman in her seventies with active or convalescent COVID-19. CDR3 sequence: CASSIAGVPYNEQFF. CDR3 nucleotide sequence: TGTGCCAGCAGCATAGCGGGAGTCCCTTACAATGAGCAGTTCTTC.